This record looks at one TCR beta chain sequence and its context. The data were obtained in a study of identical twins. This CDR3 has 15 residues. A single record per CDR3 protein comes from TCRdb applying MiXCR to the 5' RACE reads. The data show approximately 210,000 distinct CDR3 sequences, more than 15% seen once. The same specimen was also included in a second study, on T cells expressing NK-cell markers. Turning to that study: Out of eight donors sequenced, seven tested HCMV-seropositive and the remaining one seronegative. Dominant NKG2C+ clonotypes accounted for roughly 1.0-7.0% of CD8+ T cells in more than five donors.

The chain recombines TRBV21-1 with TRBJ1-2. TRBV21-1 is a recognized pseudogene. This receptor was obtained from a woman between 18 and 30 years old in good health. The sequenced material came from CD8+ T cells sorted from blood. CDR3 coding DNA: TGTGCCAGCAGCAATGAGGAGGGCGGGGGTGATGGCTACACCTTC. Its protein product is CASSNEEGGGDGYTF.